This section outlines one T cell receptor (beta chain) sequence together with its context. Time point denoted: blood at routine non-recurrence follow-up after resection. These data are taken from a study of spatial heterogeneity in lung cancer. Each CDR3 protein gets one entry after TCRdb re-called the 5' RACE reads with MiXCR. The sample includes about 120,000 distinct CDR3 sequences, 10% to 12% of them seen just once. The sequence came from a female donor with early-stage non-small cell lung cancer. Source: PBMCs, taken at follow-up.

CDR3 residues: CSARERPPYGYTF. The CDR3 DNA follows: TGCAGTGCCCGCGAGAGGCCACCTTATGGCTACACCTTC. The chain uses TRBV20-1 and TRBJ1-2; no definite D call. The CDR3 totals 13 residues. Germline CDR1 and CDR2: DFQATT and SNEGSKA (reference sequence). Between the trimmed V and J ends, which lost 6 bases and 5 bases, there was a span of 16 bases.